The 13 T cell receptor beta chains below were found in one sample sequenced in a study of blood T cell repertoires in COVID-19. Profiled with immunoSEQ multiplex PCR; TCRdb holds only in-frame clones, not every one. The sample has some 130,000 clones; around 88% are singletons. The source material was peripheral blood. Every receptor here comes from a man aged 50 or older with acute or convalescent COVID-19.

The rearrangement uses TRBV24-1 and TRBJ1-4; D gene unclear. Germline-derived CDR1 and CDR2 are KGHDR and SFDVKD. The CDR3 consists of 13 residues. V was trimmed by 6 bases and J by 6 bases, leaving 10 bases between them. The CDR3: CATSSGSYEKLFF. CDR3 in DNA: TGTGCCACCAGTTCGGGAAGTTATGAAAAACTGTTTTTT.

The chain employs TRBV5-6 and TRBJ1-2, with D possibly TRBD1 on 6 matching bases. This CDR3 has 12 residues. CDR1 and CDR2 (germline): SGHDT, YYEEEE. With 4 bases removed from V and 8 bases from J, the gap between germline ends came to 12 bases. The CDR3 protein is CASSRDTAGYTF. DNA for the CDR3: TGTGCCAGCAGCAGGGACACGGCCGGCTACACCTTC.

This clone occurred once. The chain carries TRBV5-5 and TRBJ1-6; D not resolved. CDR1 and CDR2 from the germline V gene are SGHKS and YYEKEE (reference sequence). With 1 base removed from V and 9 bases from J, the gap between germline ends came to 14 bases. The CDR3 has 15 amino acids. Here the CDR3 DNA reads TGTGCCAGCAGCTTGTCGACTAGGCTGATTTCACCCCTCCACTTT. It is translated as CASSLSTRLISPLHF. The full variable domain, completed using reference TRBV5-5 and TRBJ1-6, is DAGVTQSPTHLIKTRGQQVTLRCSPISGHKSVSWYQQVLGQGPQFIFQYYEKEERGRGNFPDRFSARQFPNYSSELNVNALLLGDSALYLCASSLSTRLISPLHFGNGTRLTVT.

CDR3 DNA sequence: TGTGCCTGGAGTGCCACAGGGGTGAATGAAAAACTGTTTTTT. As protein: CAWSATGVNEKLFF. The gene calls are TRBV30 and TRBJ1-4, with TRBD1 identical over 7 bases. CDR1 is GTSNPN and CDR2 is SVGIG in the germline V gene (reference sequence). The trim removed 1 base at V and 5 bases at J, leaving 4 bases unmatched. This CDR3 has 14 amino acids. The complete variable domain, with remaining parts taken from reference TRBV30 and TRBJ1-4, reads SQTIHQWPATLVQPVGSPLSLECTVEGTSNPNLYWYRQAAGRGLQLLFYSVGIGQISSEVPQNLSASRPQDRQFILSSKKLLLSDSGFYLCAWSATGVNEKLFFGSGTQLSVL.

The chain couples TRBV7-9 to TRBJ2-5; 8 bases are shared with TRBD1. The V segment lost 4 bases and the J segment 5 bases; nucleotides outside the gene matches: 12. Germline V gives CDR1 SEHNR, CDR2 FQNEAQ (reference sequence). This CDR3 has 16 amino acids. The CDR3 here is CASSYGQGDVHETQYF. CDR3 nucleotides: TGTGCCAGCAGCTATGGACAGGGAGATGTCCACGAGACCCAGTACTTC.

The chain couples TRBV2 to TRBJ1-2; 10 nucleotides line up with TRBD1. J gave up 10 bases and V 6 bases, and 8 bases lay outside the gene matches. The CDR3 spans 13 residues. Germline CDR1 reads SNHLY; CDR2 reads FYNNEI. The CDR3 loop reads CASRRGTGASYTF. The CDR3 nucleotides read TGTGCCAGCAGGAGGGGGACAGGGGCCTCCTACACCTTC. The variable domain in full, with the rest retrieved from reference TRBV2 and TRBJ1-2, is EPEVTQTPSHQVTQMGQEVILRCVPISNHLYFYWYRQILGQKVEFLVSFYNNEISEKSEIFDDQFSVERPDGSNFTLKIRSTKLEDSAMYFCASRRGTGASYTFGSGTRLTVV.

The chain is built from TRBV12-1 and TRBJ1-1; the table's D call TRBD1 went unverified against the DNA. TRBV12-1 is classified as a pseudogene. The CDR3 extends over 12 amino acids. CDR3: CATPETGGEAFF. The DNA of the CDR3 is TGTGCCACGCCTGAGACAGGGGGAGAAGCTTTCTTT.

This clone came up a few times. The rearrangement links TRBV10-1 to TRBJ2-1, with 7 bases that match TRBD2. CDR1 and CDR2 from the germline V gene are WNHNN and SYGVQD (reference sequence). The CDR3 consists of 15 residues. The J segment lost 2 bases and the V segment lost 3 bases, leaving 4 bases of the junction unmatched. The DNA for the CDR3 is TGCGCCAGCAGTGAAAAGCGGGATGCCTACAATGAGCAGTTCTTC. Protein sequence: CASSEKRDAYNEQFF.

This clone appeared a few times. The CDR3 nucleotides are TGCAGCGTTGATGGGACAGGAAGCCTTGGCTACACCTTC. This translates into CSVDGTGSLGYTF. The rearrangement links TRBV29-1 to TRBJ1-2; 8 bases fit TRBD1. The CDR3 covers 13 residues. V was pared by 3 bases and J by 7 bases, with 7 bases of the junction left unmatched. Germline assignment: CDR1 SQVTM and CDR2 ANQGSEA.

CDR3 in DNA: TGTGCCAGTAGTAAGGCTAGCGGGCAACCCTACAATGAGCAGTTCTTC. It encodes CASSKASGQPYNEQFF. The chain employs TRBV19 and TRBJ2-1; 8 bases match TRBD2. Trimming took 4 bases from V and 2 from J; bases not matched to a gene: 7. The CDR3 covers 16 residues. The germline CDR1 and CDR2 sequences are LNHDA and SQIVND (reference sequence).

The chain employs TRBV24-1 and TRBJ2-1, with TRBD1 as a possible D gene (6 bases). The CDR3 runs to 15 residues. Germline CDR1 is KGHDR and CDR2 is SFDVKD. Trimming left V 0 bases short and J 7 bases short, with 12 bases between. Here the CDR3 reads CATSDLGRGTNEQFF. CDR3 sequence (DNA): TGTGCCACCAGTGATTTGGGCAGGGGAACAAATGAGCAGTTCTTC.

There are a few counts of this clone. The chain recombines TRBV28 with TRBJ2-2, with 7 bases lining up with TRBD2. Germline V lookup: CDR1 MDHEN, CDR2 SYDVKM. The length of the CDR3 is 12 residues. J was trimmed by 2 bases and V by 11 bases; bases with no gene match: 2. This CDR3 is CAGGVNTGELFF. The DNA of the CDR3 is TGTGCCGGGGGGGTAAACACCGGGGAGCTGTTTTTT. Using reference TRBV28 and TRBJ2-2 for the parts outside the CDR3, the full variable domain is DVKVTQSSRYLVKRTGEKVFLECVQDMDHENMFWYRQDPGLGLRLIYFSYDVKMKEKGDIPEGYSVSREKKERFSLILESASTNQTSMYLCAGGVNTGELFFGEGSRLTVL.

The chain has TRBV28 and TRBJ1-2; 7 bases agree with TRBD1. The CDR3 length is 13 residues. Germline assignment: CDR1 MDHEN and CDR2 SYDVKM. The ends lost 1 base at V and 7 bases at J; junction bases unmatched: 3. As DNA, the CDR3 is TGTGCCAGCAGTTTATTACAGGGGACTGGCTACACCTTC. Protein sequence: CASSLLQGTGYTF.